Given below is one T cell receptor beta chain in context. There is no known antigen for this receptor. No much larger clone is present one base from it, and per-base qualities are unavailable. TCRbeta CDR3 regions were amplified from genomic DNA using the immunoSEQ Assay, a bias-controlled multiplex PCR. The paper's data handling went like this. The number of nucleated cells in each sample was estimated by amplification of reference gene primers within the assay. To quantify the absolute abundance of each unique TCRbeta CDR3 rearrangement, sequence reads were collapsed and filtered. For each sample, productive Simpson clonality was calculated by taking the square root of Simpson's diversity index across productive rearrangements. What TCRdb holds here is the immuneACCESS table cut down to in-frame rearrangements. Part of the clones is not present; checked against another copy, under half of the missing clones reflect an unresolved V gene, and the others are unexplained. V and J calls and clone size come straight from that table; D and trimming were deduced from the DNA. The sample table contains about 36,000 clones; only one count was recorded for 75% to 90% of them. Clones ranked in the top ten supply less than 50% of the sample.

The CDR3 goes from the cysteine to the phenylalanine over 15 residues. The entry retains the CDR3 DNA only, 45 bases that are in frame from base 1. For CDR1 and CDR2, the germline V gene lists SGHAT and FQNNGV. A distance of 16 bases separates the germline ends of V and J, which lose 0 bases and 7 bases respectively. Whole blood was collected in K2EDTA tubes by collaborating institutions according to the institutions' own protocols. For TCRbeta analysis, collaborators shipped samples in one of three forms: frozen whole blood, isolated PBMCs, or DNA extracted from either of those sample types. The sample belongs to a study of blood T cell repertoires in COVID-19 (dated by TCRdb to the early 2020s). For the study in its entirety: Collaborator samples came from the United States, Italy and Spain and covered acute and convalescent phases of COVID-19. The dataset comprised deeply sampled blood TCRbeta repertoires from subjects exposed to, actively infected with, or recovered from COVID-19. A freely available public database, intended as a resource for researchers studying the immune response to SARS-CoV-2, is where the repertoires were released. Samples came from the ongoing ImmuneRACE study (first 160 participants) plus 1,254 subjects from 6 global collaborators. The sample metadata nearly always contained a de-identified subject ID, COVID-19 status, age in years and sex. The prospective study material was composed of cDNA or gDNA derived from T cells, B-cell-depleted T cells, or PBMCs. HLA class I and class II types, where available, came from metadata supplied by the sample provider rather than from assay-based typing.

Paper-wide results and their limitations: The amount of clinical and demographic metadata varied by source and participant and was provided uncurated.

What was sequenced was peripheral blood. The source of this sequence is a human donor in a cohort sampled during active or convalescent COVID-19. The donor label of this sample is uncertain. Rearrangement joined TRBV11-2 to TRBJ2-7; the D gene is not confidently resolved. The CDR3 reads CASSLETTTIMEQYF. The DNA reads as follows: TGTGCCAGCAGCTTAGAGACAACAACAATAATGGAGCAGTACTTC.